Shown below are 25 T cell receptor beta chains from a single sample sequenced in a study of low-dose radiotherapy and immunotherapy resistance in tumors. The time point denotes: after trial treatment. Treatment described: LDRT plus nivolumab, ipilimumab, low-dose cyclophosphamide and aspirin (RACIN trial). First-strand cDNA used TRAV- and TRBV-specific primers, covering alpha and beta chains. PCR amplification of the TCRs was performed with Phusion for 20 PCR cycles, and it relied on a constant-region primer together with a V-primer adapter. TCRdb analysed the reads with MiXCR anew, one entry per CDR3 protein. Of some 57,000 distinct CDR3 sequences listed, about 23% were seen once; the top ten hold roughly 6.7%. This sample comprised PBMCs, obtained after low-dose radiotherapy plus immunotherapy. Every receptor here comes from a male donor with prostate cancer.

This clonotype counts as medium-sized. The genes are TRBV6-2 or TRBV6-3 and TRBJ1-4; D ambiguous. Germline V lookup: CDR1 MNHEY, CDR2 SVGEGT. Trimming shortened V by 5 bases and J by 14 bases, and 9 bases separated the two germline ends. This CDR3 has 10 residues. CDR3 protein: CASSDQSLFF. Written as DNA, the CDR3 is TGTGCCAGCAGTGACCAGTCCCTGTTTTTT.

This clonotype was detected ten times or more. The chain recombines TRBV2 with TRBJ2-5, with a tentative D call TRBD2 (7 bases). V gave up 7 bases and J gave up 8 bases, with 14 bases separating them. The CDR3 consists of 12 residues. Germline assignment: CDR1 SNHLY and CDR2 FYNNEI. The CDR3 is CASKGGGITQYF. DNA of the CDR3: TGTGCCAGCAAGGGCGGGGGCATCACCCAGTACTTC.

This clonotype was found many times. This chain joins TRBV20-1 and TRBJ2-5; no clear D. The CDR3 totals 15 residues. The germline CDR1 and CDR2 sequences are DFQATT and SNEGSKA (reference sequence). V shed 0 bases and J shed 1 base, with 12 bases lying between them. CDR3 in amino acids: CSARDFPGPQETQYF. The CDR3 coding sequence is TGCAGTGCTAGAGACTTCCCCGGACCCCAAGAGACCCAGTACTTC.

This clonotype was detected many times. V gene TRBV29-1 combines with J gene TRBJ2-1; D call uncertain. The CDR3 has 12 amino acids. Trimming removed 3 bases from V and 8 bases from J, with 11 bases in between. Germline V lookup: CDR1 SQVTM, CDR2 ANQGSEA. The CDR3 sequence is CSVDRHRHEQFF. The CDR3 bases are TGCAGCGTTGACAGGCATAGGCATGAGCAGTTCTTC.

This clonotype was picked up many times. The V call is TRBV4-1, the J call TRBJ2-1; 7 nucleotides agree with TRBD2. CDR1 MGHRA and CDR2 YSYEKL come from the germline V gene. This CDR3 region has 16 residues. The ends lost 4 bases at V and 8 bases at J; junction bases unmatched: 14. The CDR3 DNA reads TGCGCCAGCAGCCCCCAAAGAGTAAAGGGAGGGGATGAGCAGTTCTTC. Encoded protein: CASSPQRVKGGDEQFF.

This clonotype came up many times. The CDR3 nucleotides read TGCGCCAGCAGCCAAGCTTCGTCGTCCGCCGGGACTAGCGGGTTGGATGAGCAGTTCTTC. Protein product: CASSQASSSAGTSGLDEQFF. The chain carries TRBV4-1 and TRBJ2-1; 12 bases map to TRBD2. With 1 base clipped from V and 8 bases from J, the junction kept 18 bases outside the gene matches. Germline CDR1 MGHRA, CDR2 YSYEKL. The CDR3 totals 20 residues.

At least ten counts were recorded for this clonotype. V usage is TRBV20-1 and J usage is TRBJ2-3; D gene unclear. Germline V CDR1 and CDR2: DFQATT, SNEGSKA (reference sequence). This CDR3 is built from 12 residues. Trimming took off 5 bases at V and 4 bases at J, with 10 bases between the two ends. For the CDR3, the DNA is TGCAGTGCTGAAGGGTTATCAGATACGCAGTATTTT. This translates into CSAEGLSDTQYF.

This clonotype has only a few counts. The chain carries TRBV5-8 and TRBJ2-7; 8 bases are shared with TRBD1. Per the germline V gene, CDR1 is SGHTS and CDR2 is YDEGEE. Trimming at V came to 3 bases and at J to 3 bases, leaving 8 bases not matched to a gene. The CDR3 runs to 15 residues. This CDR3 reads CASSYGQGRGYEQYF. CDR3 DNA sequence: TGTGCCAGCAGCTACGGACAGGGTCGAGGCTACGAGCAGTACTTC. Full variable domain (remainder filled in from reference TRBV5-8 and TRBJ2-7): EAGVTQSPTHLIKTRGQQATLRCSPISGHTSVYWYQQALGLGLQFLLWYDEGEERNRGNFPPRFSGRQFPNYSSELNVNALELEDSALYLCASSYGQGRGYEQYFGPGTRLTVT.

In this sample, this clonotype turned up many times. This chain joins TRBV7-6 and TRBJ1-1; TRBD1 matches 7 bases. The CDR3 runs 11 residues. V was clipped by 5 bases and J by 8 bases; unmatched bases: 2. Germline loops: CDR1 SGHVS, CDR2 FNYEAQ. The CDR3 loop is CASSQGQEAFF. CDR3 in DNA: TGTGCCAGCAGCCAGGGACAGGAAGCTTTCTTT.

This clonotype has a count of ten or more. The chain joins TRBV4-2 to TRBJ2-3; D could derive from TRBD1 or TRBD2 (5 bases each). Germline V gene sequence: CDR1 LGHNA, CDR2 YNFKEQ. The CDR3 runs 16 residues. V shed 0 bases and J shed 4 bases, with 14 bases lying between them. The CDR3 DNA reads as TGTGCCAGCAGCCAAGATCCAGGGACGGTACCAGATACGCAGTATTTT. Its protein is CASSQDPGTVPDTQYF.

This clonotype was found many times. The chain combines TRBV7-9 with TRBJ1-3, with D tentatively TRBD1 (6 bases). Germline CDR1 is SEHNR and CDR2 is FQNEAQ (reference sequence). The CDR3 runs to 15 residues. Trimming cost V 3 bases and J 4 bases, with 13 bases left between them. CDR3 coding DNA: TGTGCCAGCAGCTTTTCTACAGGGTACGGAAACACCATATATTTT. It codes for CASSFSTGYGNTIYF.

Ten or more counts support this clonotype. J is TRBJ2-7 and V is TRBV5-1; D assignment may be TRBD1 or TRBD2 (7 bases each). The V gene's germline CDR1 is SGHRS and CDR2 YFSETQ. The V end lost 6 bases, the J end lost 5 bases, and 24 bases lay between the germline ends. The CDR3 sequence is 16 residues long. CDR3 residues: CASNPGGGRALDEQYF. The CDR3 DNA reads TGCGCCAGCAACCCAGGGGGTGGGAGGGCCTTAGACGAGCAGTACTTC.

This clonotype was picked up many times. The chain links TRBV19 to TRBJ1-1, with D unresolved. CDR1 is LNHDA and CDR2 is SQIVND in the germline V gene (reference sequence). This CDR3 has 15 residues. Trimming cost V 0 bases and J 4 bases, with 12 bases left between them. CDR3 loop: CASSIDLAGGTEAFF. The CDR3 DNA sequence: TGTGCCAGTAGTATAGATCTTGCGGGCGGCACTGAAGCTTTCTTT.

The chain combines TRBV20-1 with TRBJ2-4, with 7 bases that match TRBD2. The CDR3 has 14 amino acids. The germline V gene encodes CDR1 DFQATT and CDR2 SNEGSKA (reference sequence). V shed 6 bases and J 8 bases; nucleotides not matched to a gene: 13. CDR3 bases: TGCAGTGCCCCAAAAGGACTAGGCCGAGACATTCAGTACTTC. Protein sequence: CSAPKGLGRDIQYF.

This chain uses TRBV28 with TRBJ1-5, with 7 positions matching TRBD1. V shed 7 bases and J 0 bases; nucleotides not matched to a gene: 12. Germline assignment: CDR1 MDHEN and CDR2 SYDVKM. The CDR3 totals 17 residues. The CDR3 DNA is TGTGCCAGCATCACGGCCTATAGGACAGGTAGCAATCAGCCCCAGCATTTT. The encoded protein is CASITAYRTGSNQPQHF.

The rearrangement uses TRBV20-1 and TRBJ2-3; D gene unclear. Trimming left V 1 base short and J 4 bases short, with 3 bases between. Germline-derived CDR1 and CDR2 are DFQATT and SNEGSKA (reference sequence). This CDR3 contains 11 residues. CDR3 DNA sequence: TGCAGTGCTAGAGTCTCAGATACGCAGTATTTT. Translated, it gives CSARVSDTQYF.

Remarks on this clonotype: The DNA is left out, because the CDR3 cannot be placed on it with certainty; the CDR3 is given as TCRdb lists it. The chain employs TRBV2 and TRBJ2-5; the table's D call, TRBD2, was not checked against the DNA. Germline V gene sequence: CDR1 SNHLY, CDR2 FYNNEI. The length of the CDR3 is 23 amino acids, counting both ends. CDR3 residues: CASTNQTSMYLCASQTTQETQYF.

This clonotype was seen ten or more times. The V and J genes are TRBV5-6 and TRBJ2-2; 10 positions match TRBD2. Germline CDR1 and CDR2: SGHDT and YYEEEE. Trimming took 0 bases from V and 4 from J; bases not matched to a gene: 3. The CDR3 consists of 16 residues. The CDR3 coding sequence is TGTGCCAGCAGCTTGGGGACTAGCGGCCGCACCGGGGAGCTGTTTTTT. This translates into CASSLGTSGRTGELFF.

As regards this clonotype: A far larger clone is off by one base, so a read error is likely. This chain connects TRBV9 to TRBJ2-7; 11 bases are shared with TRBD1. There are 15 residues in the CDR3. Germline CDR1 SGDLS, CDR2 YYNGEE. The DNA of the CDR3 is TGTGCCAGCAGCTCTAGGACAGGGGGCGTTTACGAGCCGTACTTC. It encodes CASSSRTGGVYEPYF.

The table lists this clonotype with many counts. For the CDR3, the DNA is TGTGCCAGCAGCTTACAGCTAGCGGGGGACCTCCGTAGGGCCCGCGAGACCCAGTACTTC. As protein: CASSLQLAGDLRRARETQYF. The rearrangement uses TRBV7-8 and TRBJ2-5; 10 bases line up with TRBD2. The CDR3 covers 20 residues. Germline CDR1 reads SGHVS; CDR2 reads FQNEAQ. The V and J ends lost 2 bases and 5 bases, in that order; junction bases with no gene match: 20.

This clonotype has a count of ten or more. V and J are TRBV29-1 and TRBJ2-2; 9 nucleotides match TRBD1. The J segment lost 1 base and the V segment lost 6 bases, leaving 3 bases of the junction unmatched. CDR1 and CDR2 (germline): SQVTM, ANQGSEA. The CDR3 runs 14 residues. The CDR3 region is CSVEGQGNTGELFF. DNA for the CDR3: TGCAGCGTCGAGGGACAGGGGAACACCGGGGAGCTGTTTTTT.

In regard to this clonotype: The junction and the germline gene differ at one end; a read error may be behind it. V usage is TRBV28 and J usage is TRBJ2-7; 10 bases are a match to TRBD1. The end of the DNA is better explained by TRBJ2-1, so the J call may be wrong. The CDR3 sequence is 16 residues long. In germline, CDR1 is MDHEN, CDR2 SYDVKM. In DNA form, the CDR3 reads TGTGCCAGCAGGGTGGACAGGGGGTTTACCTATAATGGGCAGTTCTTC. Residues: CASRVDRGFTYNGQFF.

At least ten counts were recorded for this clonotype. The junction differs from germline at one of its ends, possibly a read error. The rearrangement joins TRBV4-1 to TRBJ1-5, with TRBD1 matching 9 bases. The germline CDR1 and CDR2 sequences are MGHRA and YSYEKL. This CDR3 is built from 16 residues. CDR3 protein: CASSVVQGAQGQPQHF. DNA for the CDR3: TGTGCCAGCAGCGTAGTACAGGGGGCGCAGGGTCAGCCCCAGCATTTT.

This clonotype was counted ten times or more. The chain combines TRBV6-1 with TRBJ1-6, with 11 bases aligning to TRBD1. J gave up 7 bases and V 2 bases, and 7 bases lay outside the gene matches. The CDR3 is made up of 17 amino acids. Germline V gene data show CDR1 as MNHNS and CDR2 as SASEGT. The CDR3 is CASSEHPGTGGNSPLHF. The CDR3 region has the DNA TGTGCCAGCAGTGAACACCCTGGGACAGGGGGAAATTCACCCCTCCACTTT.

V and J are TRBV5-1 and TRBJ1-4; 11 bases align to TRBD1. The germline CDR1 and CDR2 sequences are SGHRS and YFSETQ. Trimming at V came to 4 bases and at J to 7 bases, leaving 3 bases not matched to a gene. CDR3 length: 14 amino acids. CDR3 coding DNA: TGCGCCAGCAGCCAGGGACAGGGGGGTGAAAAACTGTTTTTT. Its protein product is CASSQGQGGEKLFF.